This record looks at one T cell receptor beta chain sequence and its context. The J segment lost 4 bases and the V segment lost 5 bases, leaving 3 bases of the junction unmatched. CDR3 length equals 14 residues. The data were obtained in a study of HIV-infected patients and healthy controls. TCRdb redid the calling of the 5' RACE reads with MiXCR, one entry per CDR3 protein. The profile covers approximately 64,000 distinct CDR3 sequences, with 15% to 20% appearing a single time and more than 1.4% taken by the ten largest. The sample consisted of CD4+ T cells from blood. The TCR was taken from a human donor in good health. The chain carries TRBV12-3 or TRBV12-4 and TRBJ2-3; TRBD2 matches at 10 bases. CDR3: CASSLGTSADTQYF. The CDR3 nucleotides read TGTGCCAGCAGTCTCGGGACTAGCGCAGATACGCAGTATTTT.